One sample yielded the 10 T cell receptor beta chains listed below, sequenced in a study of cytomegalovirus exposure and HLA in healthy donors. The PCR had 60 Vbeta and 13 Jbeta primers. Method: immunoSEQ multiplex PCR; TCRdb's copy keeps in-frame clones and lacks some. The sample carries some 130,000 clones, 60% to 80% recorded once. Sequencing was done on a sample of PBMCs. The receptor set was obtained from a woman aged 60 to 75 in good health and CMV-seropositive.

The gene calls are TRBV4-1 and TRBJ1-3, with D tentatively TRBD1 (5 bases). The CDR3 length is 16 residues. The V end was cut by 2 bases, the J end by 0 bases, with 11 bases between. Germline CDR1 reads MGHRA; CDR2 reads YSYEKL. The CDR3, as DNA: TGCGCCAGCAGCCAAAACCGGGGGAGCTCTGGAAACACCATATATTTT. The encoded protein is CASSQNRGSSGNTIYF.

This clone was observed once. CDR3 sequence: CASSARDSYEQYF. The DNA of the CDR3 is TGTGCCAGCAGCGCCAGGGATTCCTACGAGCAGTACTTC. The genes are TRBV7-6 and TRBJ2-7; a possible D gene is TRBD1 (5 bases). V was pared by 5 bases and J by 1 base, with 9 bases between. CDR3 length equals 13 residues. Germline V gene sequence: CDR1 SGHVS, CDR2 FNYEAQ.

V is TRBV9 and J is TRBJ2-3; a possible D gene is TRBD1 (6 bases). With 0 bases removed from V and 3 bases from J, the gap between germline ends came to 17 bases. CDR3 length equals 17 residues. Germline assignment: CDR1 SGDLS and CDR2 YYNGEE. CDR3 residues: CASSVAGSSRGTDTQYF. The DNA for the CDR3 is TGTGCCAGCAGCGTAGCTGGCAGCTCCAGGGGAACAGATACGCAGTATTTT.

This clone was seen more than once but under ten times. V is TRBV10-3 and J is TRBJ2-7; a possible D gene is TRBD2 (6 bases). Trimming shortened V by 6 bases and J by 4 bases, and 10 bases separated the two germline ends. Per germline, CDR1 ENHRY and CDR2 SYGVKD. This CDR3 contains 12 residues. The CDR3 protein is CAISRESYEQYF. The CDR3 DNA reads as TGTGCCATCAGCCGGGAGTCTTACGAGCAGTACTTC.

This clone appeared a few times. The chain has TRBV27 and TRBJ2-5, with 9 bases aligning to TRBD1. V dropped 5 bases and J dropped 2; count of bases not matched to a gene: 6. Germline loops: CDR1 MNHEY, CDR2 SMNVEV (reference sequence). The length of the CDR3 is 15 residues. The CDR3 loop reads CASSPTGGSQETQYF. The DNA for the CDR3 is TGTGCCAGCAGTCCGACAGGGGGATCACAAGAGACCCAGTACTTC.

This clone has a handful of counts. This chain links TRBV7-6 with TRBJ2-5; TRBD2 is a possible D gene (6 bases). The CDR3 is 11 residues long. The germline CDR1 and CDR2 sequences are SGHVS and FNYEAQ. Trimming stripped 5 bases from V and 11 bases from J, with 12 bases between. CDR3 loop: CASSADREQYF. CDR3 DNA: TGTGCCAGCAGCGCAGACCGGGAGCAGTACTTC.

CDR3 sequence reads: CASSLVQGSGQPQHF. CDR3 nucleotides: TGTGCCAGCAGTTTAGTCCAGGGCTCGGGTCAGCCCCAGCATTTT. The chain has TRBV6-5 and TRBJ1-5; D is possibly TRBD1 (5 bases). Trimming pared 4 bases from V and 6 bases from J, leaving 16 bases between. The germline CDR1 and CDR2 sequences are MNHEY and SVGAGI. This CDR3 is 15 amino acids long.

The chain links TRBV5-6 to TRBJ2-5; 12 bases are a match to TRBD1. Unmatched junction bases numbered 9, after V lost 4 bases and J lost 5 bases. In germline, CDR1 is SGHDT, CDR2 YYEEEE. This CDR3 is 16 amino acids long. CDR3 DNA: TGTGCCAGCAGCGCAGTGGGACAGGGGGCCTATGAGACCCAGTACTTC. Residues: CASSAVGQGAYETQYF.

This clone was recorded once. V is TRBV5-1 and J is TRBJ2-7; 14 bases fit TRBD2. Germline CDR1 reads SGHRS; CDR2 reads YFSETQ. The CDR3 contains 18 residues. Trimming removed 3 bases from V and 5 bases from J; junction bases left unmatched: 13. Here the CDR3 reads CASSYTGTSGGPVHEQYF. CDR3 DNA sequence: TGCGCCAGCAGCTACACCGGGACTAGCGGGGGCCCCGTCCACGAGCAGTACTTC.

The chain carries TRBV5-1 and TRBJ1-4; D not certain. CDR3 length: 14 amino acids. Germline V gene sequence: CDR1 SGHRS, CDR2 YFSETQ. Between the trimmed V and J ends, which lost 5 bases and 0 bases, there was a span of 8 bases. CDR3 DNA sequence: TGCGCCAGCAGAAACGGTGCAACTAATGAAAAACTGTTTTTT. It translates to CASRNGATNEKLFF.